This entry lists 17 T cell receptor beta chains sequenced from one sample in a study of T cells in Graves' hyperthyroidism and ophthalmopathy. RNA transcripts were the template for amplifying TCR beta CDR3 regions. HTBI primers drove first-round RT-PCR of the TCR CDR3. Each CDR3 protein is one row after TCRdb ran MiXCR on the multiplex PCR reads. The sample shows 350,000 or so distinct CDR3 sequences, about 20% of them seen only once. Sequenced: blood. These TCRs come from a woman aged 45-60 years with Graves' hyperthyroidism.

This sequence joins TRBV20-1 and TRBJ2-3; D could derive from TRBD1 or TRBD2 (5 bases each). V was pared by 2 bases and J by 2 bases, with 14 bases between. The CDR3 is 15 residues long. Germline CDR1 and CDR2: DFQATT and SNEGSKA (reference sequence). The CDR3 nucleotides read TGCAGTGCTAGATCCGGGGCCTTATTCACAGATACGCAGTATTTT. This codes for CSARSGALFTDTQYF.

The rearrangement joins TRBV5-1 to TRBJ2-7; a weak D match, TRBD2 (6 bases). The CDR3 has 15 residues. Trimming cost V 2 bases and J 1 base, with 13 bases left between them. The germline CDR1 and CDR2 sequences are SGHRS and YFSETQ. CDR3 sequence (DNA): TGCGCCAGCAGCTTAGGAGGGTCCCTATCCTACGAGCAGTACGTC. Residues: CASSLGGSLSYEQYV.

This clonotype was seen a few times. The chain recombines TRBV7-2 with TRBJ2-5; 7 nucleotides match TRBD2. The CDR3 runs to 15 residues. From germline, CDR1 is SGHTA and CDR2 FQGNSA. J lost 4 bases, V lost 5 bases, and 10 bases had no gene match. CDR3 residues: CASSHKVGGRETQYF. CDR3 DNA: TGTGCCAGCAGCCACAAAGTCGGGGGGAGAGAGACCCAGTACTTC.

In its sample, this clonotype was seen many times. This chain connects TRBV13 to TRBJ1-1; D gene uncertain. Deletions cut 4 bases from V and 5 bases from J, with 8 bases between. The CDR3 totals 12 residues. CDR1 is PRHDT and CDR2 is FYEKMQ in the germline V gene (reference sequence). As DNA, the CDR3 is TGTGCCAGCAGCTCCTCCCCTACTGAAGCTTTCTTT. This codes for CASSSSPTEAFF. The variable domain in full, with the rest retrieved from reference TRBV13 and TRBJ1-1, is AAGVIQSPRHLIKEKRETATLKCYPIPRHDTVYWYQQGPGQDPQFLISFYEKMQSDKGSIPDRFSAQQFSDYHSELNMSSLELGDSALYFCASSSSPTEAFFGQGTRLTVV.

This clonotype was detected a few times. The CDR3 DNA reads as TGTGCCAGCAGTGAAGCGGAAAATTCACCCCTCCACTTT. Translated, it gives CASSEAENSPLHF. The J gene is TRBJ1-6, the V gene TRBV2; D is undetermined. The germline gives CDR1 SNHLY, CDR2 FYNNEI. The CDR3 has 13 amino acids. V was clipped by 0 bases and J by 7 bases, with 4 bases between them.

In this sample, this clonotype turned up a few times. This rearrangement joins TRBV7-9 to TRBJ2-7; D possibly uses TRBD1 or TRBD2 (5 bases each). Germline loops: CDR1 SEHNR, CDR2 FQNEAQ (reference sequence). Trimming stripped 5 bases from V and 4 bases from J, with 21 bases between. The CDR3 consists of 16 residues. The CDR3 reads CASSDGTVRSVYEQYF. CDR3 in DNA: TGTGCCAGCAGCGACGGGACGGTTCGATCTGTTTACGAGCAGTACTTC.

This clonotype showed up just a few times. The CDR3 nucleotides read TGCGCCAGCAGTGAGGAAGACCCTTCCTACAATGAGCAGTTCTTC. It yields the protein CASSEEDPSYNEQFF. V and J are TRBV5-1 and TRBJ2-1; no clear D. V shed 5 bases and J shed 1 base, with 13 bases lying between them. CDR1 and CDR2 (germline): SGHRS, YFSETQ. The CDR3 has 15 amino acids. The whole variable domain, filled in from reference TRBV5-1 and TRBJ2-1, reads KAGVTQTPRYLIKTRGQQVTLSCSPISGHRSVSWYQQTPGQGLQFLFEYFSETQRNKGNFPGRFSGRQFSNSRSEMNVSTLELGDSALYLCASSEEDPSYNEQFFGPGTRLTVL.

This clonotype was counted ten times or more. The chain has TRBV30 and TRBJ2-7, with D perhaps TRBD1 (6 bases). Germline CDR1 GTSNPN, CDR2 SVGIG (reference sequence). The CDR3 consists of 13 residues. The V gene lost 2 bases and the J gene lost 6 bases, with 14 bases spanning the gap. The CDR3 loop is CAWSRLGASEQYV. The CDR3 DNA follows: TGTGCCTGGAGTCGATTGGGGGCTTCCGAGCAGTACGTC.

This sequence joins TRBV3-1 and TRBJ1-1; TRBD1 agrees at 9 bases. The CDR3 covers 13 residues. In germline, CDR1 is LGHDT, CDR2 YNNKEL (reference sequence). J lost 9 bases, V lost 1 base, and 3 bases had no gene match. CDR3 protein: CASSQGGQGKAFF. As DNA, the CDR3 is TGTGCCAGCAGCCAAGGGGGACAGGGAAAAGCTTTCTTT.

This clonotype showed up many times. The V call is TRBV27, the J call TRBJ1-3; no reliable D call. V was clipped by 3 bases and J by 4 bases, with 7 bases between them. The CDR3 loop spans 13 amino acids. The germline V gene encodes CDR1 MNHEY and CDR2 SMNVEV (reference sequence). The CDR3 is CASSFSSGNTIYF. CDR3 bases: TGTGCCAGCAGTTTTTCATCCGGAAACACCATATATTTT.

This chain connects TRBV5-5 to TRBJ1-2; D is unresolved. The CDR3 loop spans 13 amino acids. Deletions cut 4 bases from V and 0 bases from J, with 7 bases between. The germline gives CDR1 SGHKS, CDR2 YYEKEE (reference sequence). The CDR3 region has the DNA TGTGCCAGCAGCACCCAACCTAACTATGGCTACACCTTC. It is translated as CASSTQPNYGYTF.

CDR3 nucleotide sequence: TGTGCCATCAGTGAGGCGGGAGTGGCAGATACGCAGTATTTT. Translated: CAISEAGVADTQYF. The J gene is TRBJ2-3, the V gene TRBV10-3; 7 bases agree with TRBD2. J was trimmed by 4 bases and V by 2 bases; bases with no gene match: 3. Germline CDR1 ENHRY, CDR2 SYGVKD. There are 14 residues in the CDR3.

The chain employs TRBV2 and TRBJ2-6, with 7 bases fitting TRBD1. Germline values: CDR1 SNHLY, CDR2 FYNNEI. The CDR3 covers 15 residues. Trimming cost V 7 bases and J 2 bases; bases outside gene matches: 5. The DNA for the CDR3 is TGTGCCAGCAAAGTGACAGGGCCTGGGGCCAACGTCCTGACTTTC. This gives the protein CASKVTGPGANVLTF.

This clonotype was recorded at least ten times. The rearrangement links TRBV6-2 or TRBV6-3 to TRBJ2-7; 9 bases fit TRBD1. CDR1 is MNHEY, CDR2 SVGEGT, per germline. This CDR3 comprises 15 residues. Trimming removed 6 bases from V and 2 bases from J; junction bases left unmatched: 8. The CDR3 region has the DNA TGTGCCAGCAGACCCACAGGGGGCTACCCCTACGAGCAGTACTTC. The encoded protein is CASRPTGGYPYEQYF.

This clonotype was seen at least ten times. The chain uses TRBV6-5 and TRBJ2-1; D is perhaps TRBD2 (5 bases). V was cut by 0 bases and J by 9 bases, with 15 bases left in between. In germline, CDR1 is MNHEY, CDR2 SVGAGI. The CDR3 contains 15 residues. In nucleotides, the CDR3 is TGTGCCAGCAGTTACTCGGTCGCCGGACTTGCTGAGCAGTTCTTC. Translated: CASSYSVAGLAEQFF.

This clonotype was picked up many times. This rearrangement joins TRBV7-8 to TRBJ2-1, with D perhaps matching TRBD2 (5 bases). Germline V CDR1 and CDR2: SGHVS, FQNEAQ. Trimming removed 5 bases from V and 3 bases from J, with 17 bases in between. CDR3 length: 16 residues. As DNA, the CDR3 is TGTGCCAGCAGCCTCTTTTCCGGGGATAACTACAATGAGCAGTTCTTC. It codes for CASSLFSGDNYNEQFF.

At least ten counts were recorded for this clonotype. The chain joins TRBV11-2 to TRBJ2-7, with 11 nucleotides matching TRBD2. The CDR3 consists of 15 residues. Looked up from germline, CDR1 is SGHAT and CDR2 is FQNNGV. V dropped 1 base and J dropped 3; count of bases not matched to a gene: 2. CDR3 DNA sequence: TGTGCCAGCAGCTTAGGACTAGCGGGGCTCTACGAGCAGTACGTC. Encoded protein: CASSLGLAGLYEQYV.